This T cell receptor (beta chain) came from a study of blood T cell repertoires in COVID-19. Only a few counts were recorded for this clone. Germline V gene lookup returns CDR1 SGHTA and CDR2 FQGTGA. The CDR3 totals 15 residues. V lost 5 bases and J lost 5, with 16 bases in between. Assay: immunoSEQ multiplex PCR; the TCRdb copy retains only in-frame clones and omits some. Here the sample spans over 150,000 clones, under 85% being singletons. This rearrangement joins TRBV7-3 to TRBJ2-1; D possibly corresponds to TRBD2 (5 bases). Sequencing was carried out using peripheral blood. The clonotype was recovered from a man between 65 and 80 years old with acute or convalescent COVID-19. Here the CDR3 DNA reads TGTGCCAGCAGCCCGGACTTGACTCCCCACAATGAGCAGTTCTTC. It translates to CASSPDLTPHNEQFF.